Sequencing of this T cell receptor (beta chain) was carried out in a study of blood T cell repertoires in COVID-19. This CDR3 spans 17 amino acids. CDR1 and CDR2 from the germline V gene are SGDLS and YYNGEE. The V and J ends lost 4 bases and 7 bases, in that order; junction bases with no gene match: 7. TCRdb's copy holds only in-frame clones and misses some; the assay was immunoSEQ multiplex PCR. Here the sample spans about 130,000 clones, about 87% being singletons. This clonotype originated in a woman aged 55-69 years with acute or convalescent COVID-19. The genes are TRBV9 and TRBJ2-2; 16 bases are a match to TRBD2. Sequences were obtained from peripheral blood. CDR3 sequence: CASSPGTSGRGSGELFF. The CDR3 DNA follows: TGTGCCAGCAGCCCGGGGACTAGCGGGAGGGGAAGCGGGGAGCTGTTTTTT.